This passage covers 9 T cell receptor beta chains from one sample sequenced in a study of cytomegalovirus exposure and HLA in healthy donors. The PCR used 60 Vbeta and 13 Jbeta primers. Here immunoSEQ multiplex PCR was the method, and the copy in TCRdb shows in-frame clones only, minus some. The data contain about 160,000 clones, 75% to 80% of them singletons. The sample comprised PBMCs. The origin of the receptors is a woman aged 45-65 years in good health and CMV-seropositive.

The chain couples TRBV5-1 to TRBJ1-1; 8 bases map to TRBD1. In germline, CDR1 is SGHRS, CDR2 YFSETQ. This CDR3 has 14 amino acids. Germline trimming cut 4 bases from V and 4 bases from J; bases unmatched to any gene: 6. The CDR3 loop reads CASSPRTGGTEAFF. CDR3 nucleotide sequence: TGCGCCAGCAGCCCCCGTACAGGGGGCACTGAAGCTTTCTTT.

The V and J genes are TRBV7-8 and TRBJ1-6; 8 bases fit TRBD1. The ends lost 4 bases at V and 2 bases at J; junction bases unmatched: 4. The CDR3 sequence is 16 residues long. Germline lookup yields CDR1 SGHVS and CDR2 FQNEAQ. The CDR3 region is CASSSKQGAYNSPLHF. The CDR3, as DNA: TGTGCCAGCAGCTCAAAACAGGGGGCCTATAATTCACCCCTCCACTTT.

In DNA, the CDR3 is TGTGCCAGCAGCGATCAGGGAAATTCACCCCTCCACTTT. Encoded protein: CASSDQGNSPLHF. The rearrangement uses TRBV2 and TRBJ1-6; tentative D call: TRBD1 (5 bases). The V end was cut by 6 bases, the J end by 7 bases, with 10 bases between. Germline V gene data show CDR1 as SNHLY and CDR2 as FYNNEI. The CDR3 sequence is 13 residues long.

The chain uses TRBV15 and TRBJ2-7, with 15 bases identical to TRBD2. V dropped 3 bases and J dropped 4; count of bases not matched to a gene: 1. The V gene's germline CDR1 is LNHNV and CDR2 YYDKDF (reference sequence). The CDR3 sequence is 15 residues long. CDR3 amino acids: CATSSGLAGGYEQYF. The CDR3 nucleotides read TGTGCCACCAGCAGCGGACTAGCGGGAGGGTACGAGCAGTACTTC.

The J gene is TRBJ2-7, the V gene TRBV6-5; 10 positions match TRBD2. The CDR3 extends over 14 amino acids. Germline CDR1 MNHEY, CDR2 SVGAGI. The V and J ends lost 5 bases and 3 bases, in that order; junction bases with no gene match: 4. Here the CDR3 DNA reads TGTGCCAGCAGTCGATCTAGCGGGGGCTACGAGCAGTACTTC. It encodes CASSRSSGGYEQYF.

The genes are TRBV9 and TRBJ1-5, with D uncertain. Trimming took off 3 bases at V and 0 bases at J, with 13 bases between the two ends. Germline CDR1 SGDLS, CDR2 YYNGEE. The CDR3 consists of 16 residues. CDR3 residues: CASSAWPPYSNQPQHF. In DNA form, the CDR3 reads TGTGCCAGCAGCGCGTGGCCGCCATATAGCAATCAGCCCCAGCATTTT. The variable domain in full, completed from reference TRBV9 and TRBJ1-5, reads DSGVTQTPKHLITATGQRVTLRCSPRSGDLSVYWYQQSLDQGLQFLIQYYNGEERAKGNILERFSAQQFPDLHSELNLSSLELGDSALYFCASSAWPPYSNQPQHFGDGTRLSIL.

This clone came up a few times. The chain couples TRBV4-3 to TRBJ2-3; 7 bases are shared with TRBD2. This CDR3 is 15 amino acids long. J gave up 2 bases and V 1 base, and 3 bases lay outside the gene matches. CDR1 LGHNA and CDR2 YSLEER come from the germline V gene. The CDR3 protein is CASSQGGGATDTQYF. CDR3 in DNA: TGCGCCAGCAGCCAAGGGGGAGGGGCCACAGATACGCAGTATTTT.

CDR3 sequence reads: CARVPGSAEAFF. The CDR3 DNA reads as TGTGCCAGAGTGCCAGGATCTGCTGAAGCTTTCTTT. The chain links TRBV2 to TRBJ1-1; D gene ambiguous. CDR1 SNHLY and CDR2 FYNNEI come from the germline V gene. Trimming cost V 9 bases and J 6 bases, with 14 bases left between them. The CDR3 sequence is 12 residues long.

Details on this clone: One end of the junction varies from germline; a read error may be responsible. This chain uses TRBV7-2 with TRBJ2-2; unclear D gene. CDR1 is SGHTA and CDR2 is FQGNSA in the germline V gene. The CDR3 is 14 amino acids. The CDR3 here is CVSSHESNTGELFF. The CDR3 DNA reads TGTGTCAGCAGCCATGAGTCTAACACCGGGGAGCTGTTTTTT.